The entry that follows covers one TCR beta chain sequence. Its cognate antigen is unknown. This record belongs to a study of long-term antiretroviral therapy in people with HIV. Study results and caveats: CDR3 length ranges were narrower in HIV repertoires than in controls. After ART, diversity increased yet remained lower than transplant donor controls.

The immunoSEQ assay was v3.0, run at survey level. Assay used: immunoSEQ multiplex PCR; TCRdb lists only in-frame clones, some missing. The table shows over 10,000 clones, with approximately 79% occurring only once. Treatment for all HIV-infected participants took place in the United States. Held in samples before DNA extraction were about 0.85-10 million cryopreserved PBMC. This CDR3 has 15 amino acids. Germline CDR1 reads SGHRS; CDR2 reads YFSETQ. The trim removed 0 bases at V and 2 bases at J, leaving 0 bases unmatched. The sample was unsorted PBMCs, taken 0.8 years before starting antiretroviral therapy. The sequence derives from a woman aged 40 to 55 with HIV. The V gene is TRBV5-1, the J gene TRBJ1-3; 9 bases align to TRBD1. This chain's CDR3 is CASSLDRGPGNTIYF. The CDR3 DNA sequence: TGCGCCAGCAGCTTGGACAGGGGGCCTGGAAACACCATATATTTT.